Listed below are T cell receptor beta chains from one sample, sequenced in a study of OX40 agonist ivuxolimab in advanced cancers. Produced via immunoSEQ multiplex PCR; TCRdb's table is partial and in-frame only. The data show 52,000 or so clones, roughly 87% seen once. The sequences come from CD4+ or CD8+ T cells sorted from blood, collected in a trial of the OX40 agonist ivuxolimab. Receptors were obtained from an adult with an advanced solid tumor such as melanoma, head and neck, liver or kidney cancer. Both conserved end residues are part of each CDR3. A D gene is named only where the DNA matches it firmly. The listing skips clone size in some rows; elsewhere it reads once, few, many or a size class.

V gene,D gene,J gene,clone size,CDR3 DNA,CDR3 protein
TRBV27,-,TRBJ1-2,-,TGTGCCAGCAGTCTAACTGGGGATGGTTATGGCTACACCTTC,CASSLTGDGYGYTF
TRBV6-5,-,TRBJ1-2,-,TGTGCCAGCAGCACCTTGGGGGCAGCCATGAGTGGCTACACCTTC,CASSTLGAAMSGYTF
TRBV2,-,TRBJ1-5,once,TGTGCCAGCAGTGATATTCGGTGGGGCAATCAGCCCCAGCATTTT,CASSDIRWGNQPQHF
TRBV6-1,-,TRBJ1-1,once,TGTGCCAGCAGTGAGGGCTATACTGAAGCTTTCTTT,CASSEGYTEAFF
TRBV6-5,TRBD2,TRBJ2-2,-,TGTGCCAGCAGTTACTCGAGCGGGGGGGCCTTGGGGGAGCTGTTTTTT,CASSYSSGGALGELFF
TRBV4-2,TRBD1,TRBJ1-2,-,TGTGCCAGCAGCCAAATCGTCGGGACAGGGGACTATGGCTACACCTTC,CASSQIVGTGDYGYTF
TRBV6-5,TRBD1,TRBJ1-2,few,TGTGCCAGCAGTTTACAGGGGGCTGGTGGCTACACCTTC,CASSLQGAGGYTF
TRBV27,-,TRBJ2-7,-,TGTGCCAGCAGGCACGAGTCGAATCGCTACGAGCAGTACTTC,CASRHESNRYEQYF
TRBV11-3,-,TRBJ2-1,-,TGTGCCAGCAGCCCCGGGTCCAAACACAATGAGCAGTTCTTC,CASSPGSKHNEQFF
TRBV19,TRBD2,TRBJ2-3,once,TGTGCCAGTAGTATCACCCGGGCGGGGGGGCCTCGGGTCACAGATACGCAGTATTTT,CASSITRAGGPRVTDTQYF
TRBV5-4,-,TRBJ1-1,-,TGTGCCAGCAGCTTGGAGGGCGGCGAAGCTTTCTTT,CASSLEGGEAFF
TRBV28,-,TRBJ1-5,-,TGTGCCAGCAGTTCCAAGGACAGAGCCAATTATCAGCCCCAGCATTTT,CASSSKDRANYQPQHF
TRBV5-6,-,TRBJ2-7,-,TGTGCCAGCAGCTTGGCGGGGGGCCGAGCATCCTACGAGCAGTACTTC,CASSLAGGRASYEQYF
TRBV6-5,-,TRBJ2-5,few,TGTGCCAGCAGTTACTCCGGCTCGCAAGAGACCCAGTACTTC,CASSYSGSQETQYF
TRBV25-1,TRBD2,TRBJ2-5,-,TGTGCCAGCAGCCAGCGGGAGTATGAGACCCAGTACTTC,CASSQREYETQYF
TRBV4-1,-,TRBJ1-1,-,TGCGCCAGCGCCCTTGCCGGACACTTGAACACTGAAGCTTTCTTT,CASALAGHLNTEAFF
TRBV5-1,-,TRBJ1-3,-,TGCGCCAGCAGCGGGCCTGGAAACACCATATATTTT,CASSGPGNTIYF
TRBV11-2,-,TRBJ1-2,many,TGTGCCAGCAGCCCCGGACCCTATGGCTACACCTTC,CASSPGPYGYTF
TRBV27,TRBD1,TRBJ1-2,-,TGTGCCAGCAGTTCCGATGACAGGGGGTATGGCTACACCTTC,CASSSDDRGYGYTF
TRBV11-3,TRBD2,TRBJ2-7,-,TGTGCCAGCAGCTTCCGGGGAGGGGAGTGGGACGAGCAGTACTTC,CASSFRGGEWDEQYF
TRBV5-1,TRBD2,TRBJ2-1,-,TGCGCCAGCAGCTTGGGGGACGGGAGGAATTACAATGAGCAGTTCTTC,CASSLGDGRNYNEQFF
TRBV5-1,-,TRBJ1-1,once,TGCGCCAGCAGCTTGGCAGGACAGCTGACTGAAGCTTTCTTT,CASSLAGQLTEAFF
TRBV7-6,-,TRBJ2-2,-,TGTGCCAGCAGCCGCCCCACAACGGGGAACACCGGGGAGCTGTTTTTT,CASSRPTTGNTGELFF
TRBV27,TRBD1,TRBJ2-5,-,TGTGCCAGCAGTTTATTTGGGACAGGGGGCTTTGGGGAGACCCAGTACTTC,CASSLFGTGGFGETQYF
TRBV7-2,-,TRBJ1-5,-,TGTGCCAGCAGCTTAGGGTTAGGGCTCAATCAGCCCCAGCATTTT,CASSLGLGLNQPQHF
TRBV4-3,-,TRBJ2-2,-,TGCGCCAGCAGCCAAGAGTATACCGGGGAGCTGTTTTTT,CASSQEYTGELFF
TRBV7-9,TRBD1,TRBJ1-1,-,TGTGCCACCATATACGGGACAGCCCCTGAAGCTTTCTTT,CATIYGTAPEAFF
TRBV6-4,TRBD1,TRBJ2-1,-,TGTGCCAGCAGTGACCAAGGGACAGCTCTTCGAAATGAGCAGTTCTTC,CASSDQGTALRNEQFF
TRBV11-2,TRBD2,TRBJ2-3,-,TGTGCCAGCAGCTCCTCGGGAGGGAAGCGGACAGATACGCAGTATTTT,CASSSSGGKRTDTQYF
TRBV19,-,TRBJ1-1,-,TGTGCCAGTAGTGAGCGGACGGGGCCGAACACTGAAGCTTTCTTT,CASSERTGPNTEAFF
TRBV2,-,TRBJ2-4,-,TGTGCCAGCAGTGAAGGGTACATTCAGTACTTC,CASSEGYIQYF
TRBV6-6,TRBD1,TRBJ1-5,few,TGTGCCAGCAGTTTATCGCTGGACAGGGAGCAGCCCCAGCATTTT,CASSLSLDREQPQHF
TRBV2,-,TRBJ1-5,once,TGTGCCAGCAGACCCCTCCGGGATAGCAATCAGCCCCAGCATTTT,CASRPLRDSNQPQHF
TRBV13,-,TRBJ1-1,-,TGTGCCAGCAGCTTACTTCCAGGGAACACTGAAGCTTTCTTT,CASSLLPGNTEAFF
TRBV15,-,TRBJ2-7,-,TGTGCCACCAGCAGAGAATGGAGGGCTAGCTACGAGCAGTACTTC,CATSREWRASYEQYF
TRBV6-6,TRBD1,TRBJ1-1,-,TGTGCCAGCAACCAGGGGGCGAGGACTGAAGCTTTCTTT,CASNQGARTEAFF
TRBV11-1,TRBD1,TRBJ1-1,-,TGTGCCAGCAGCTTAGCAAACAGGGGGAACACTGAAGCTTTCTTT,CASSLANRGNTEAFF
TRBV4-2,-,TRBJ2-1,-,TGTGCCAGCAGCCAAGATTCAGATGAGCAGTTCTTC,CASSQDSDEQFF
TRBV29-1,TRBD1,TRBJ2-1,-,TGCAGCGTTGAAGATGCCAGACAGGGGTCCGCTTGGGATGAGCAGTTCTTC,CSVEDARQGSAWDEQFF
TRBV27,-,TRBJ2-1,-,TGTGCCAGCAGTTCAACTAGTTACAATGAGCAGTTCTTC,CASSSTSYNEQFF
TRBV27,-,TRBJ1-4,-,TGTGCCAGCAGTTTGGTCCCCGGCGGTGAAAAACTGTTTTTT,CASSLVPGGEKLFF
TRBV5-6,-,TRBJ2-1,-,TGTGCCAGCAGCCCGGTCGACTCAGCCTTGGATGAGCAGTTCTTC,CASSPVDSALDEQFF
TRBV7-9,-,TRBJ1-2,-,TGTGCCAGCAGCTTAGAATATGGCTACACCTTC,CASSLEYGYTF
TRBV7-2,TRBD1,TRBJ1-3,-,TGTGCCAGCAGCTTAGCGCTTCAGGGGGCGCCTAGAAACACCATATATTTT,CASSLALQGAPRNTIYF
TRBV14,TRBD1,TRBJ1-2,-,TGTGCCAGCAGCCACCCGGGACAGCGCAACACCTTC,CASSHPGQRNTF
TRBV10-3,-,TRBJ2-5,-,TGTGCCATCAGTGGGGACGTACAAGAGACCCAGTACTTC,CAISGDVQETQYF
TRBV4-1,TRBD2,TRBJ2-3,once,TGCGCCAGCAGCCGCCCTCTAGCGGGGGGGGTCACAGATACGCAGTATTTT,CASSRPLAGGVTDTQYF
TRBV7-9,-,TRBJ1-1,-,TGTGCCAGCAGATTCCCCGACAAGAACACTGAAGCTTTCTTT,CASRFPDKNTEAFF
TRBV14,-,TRBJ2-2,-,TGTGCCAGCAGCCACTCGGGTGGGGAGCTGTTTTTT,CASSHSGGELFF
TRBV6-5,TRBD2,TRBJ2-1,-,TGTGCCAGCAGTTACGGCGGGGGGCCAGGCAATGAGCAGTTCTTC,CASSYGGGPGNEQFF
TRBV14,-,TRBJ2-2,-,TGTGCCAGCAGCCAAGTGAACGGCGGGGAGCTGTTTTTT,CASSQVNGGELFF
TRBV4-1,-,TRBJ1-1,-,TGCGCCAGCAGCCAAGAGGGGTGGTTGAACACTGAAGCTTTCTTT,CASSQEGWLNTEAFF